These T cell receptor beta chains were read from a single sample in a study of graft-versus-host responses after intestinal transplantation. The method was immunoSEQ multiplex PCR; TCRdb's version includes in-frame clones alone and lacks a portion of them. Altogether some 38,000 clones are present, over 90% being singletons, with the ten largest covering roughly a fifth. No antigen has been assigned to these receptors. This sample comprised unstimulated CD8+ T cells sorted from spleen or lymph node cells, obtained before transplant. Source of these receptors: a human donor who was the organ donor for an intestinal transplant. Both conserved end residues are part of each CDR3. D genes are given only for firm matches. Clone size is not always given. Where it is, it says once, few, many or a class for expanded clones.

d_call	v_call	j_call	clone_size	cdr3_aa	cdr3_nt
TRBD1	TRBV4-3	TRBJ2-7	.	CASSQDTSLRQGPGREQYF	TGCGCCAGCAGCCAAGACACGTCGCTGCGACAGGGGCCCGGGCGGGAGCAGTACTTC
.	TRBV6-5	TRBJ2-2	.	CASSYGSTGELFF	TGTGCCAGCAGTTACGGAAGCACCGGGGAGCTGTTTTTT
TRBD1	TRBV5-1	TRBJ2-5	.	CASSYGQGSETQYF	TGCGCCAGCAGCTACGGACAGGGATCGGAGACCCAGTACTTC
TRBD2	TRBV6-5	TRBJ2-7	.	CASSYVREKNEQYF	TGTGCCAGCAGTTACGTGCGGGAGAAGAATGAGCAGTACTTC
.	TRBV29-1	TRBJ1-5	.	CSVEVEVNQPQHF	TGCAGCGTTGAAGTGGAGGTAAATCAGCCCCAGCATTTT
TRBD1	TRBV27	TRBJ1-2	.	CASSLKGQRGAYGYTF	TGTGCCAGCAGTTTAAAGGGACAGAGGGGGGCCTATGGCTACACCTTC
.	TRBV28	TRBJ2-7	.	CASSPFSYEQYF	TGTGCCAGCAGCCCCTTCTCCTACGAGCAGTACTTC
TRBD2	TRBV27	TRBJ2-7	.	CASSLAGGLPTYEQYF	TGTGCCAGCAGTTTAGCGGGAGGGCTCCCAACCTACGAGCAGTACTTC
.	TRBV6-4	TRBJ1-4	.	CASSDSKEGPNEKLFF	TGTGCCAGCAGTGACTCGAAGGAGGGCCCTAATGAAAAACTGTTTTTT
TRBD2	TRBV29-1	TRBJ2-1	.	CSVQGGSFNEQFF	TGCAGCGTTCAGGGCGGGAGCTTTAATGAGCAGTTCTTC
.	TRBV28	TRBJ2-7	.	CASSLMGYEQYF	TGTGCCAGCAGTTTAATGGGTTACGAGCAGTACTTC
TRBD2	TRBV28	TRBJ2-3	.	CASNPGLAGTSTDTQYF	TGTGCCAGCAATCCGGGACTAGCGGGTACTAGCACAGATACGCAGTATTTT
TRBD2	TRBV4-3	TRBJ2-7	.	CASSPSGLADEQYF	TGCGCCAGCAGCCCCTCGGGACTAGCCGACGAGCAGTACTTC
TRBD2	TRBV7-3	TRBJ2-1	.	CASSLGGSAYNEQFF	TGTGCCAGCAGCTTAGGCGGGAGCGCCTACAATGAGCAGTTCTTC
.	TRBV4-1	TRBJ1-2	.	CASSQGRGGNYGYTF	TGCGCCAGCAGCCAAGGAAGGGGGGGGAACTATGGCTACACCTTC
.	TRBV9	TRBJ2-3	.	CASSVGQASTDTQYF	TGTGCCAGCAGCGTAGGACAGGCGTCCACAGATACGCAGTATTTT
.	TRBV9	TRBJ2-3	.	CASSVAGPPTDTQYF	TGTGCCAGCAGCGTAGCCGGACCCCCGACAGATACGCAGTATTTT
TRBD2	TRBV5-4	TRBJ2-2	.	CASSLRRETNTGELFF	TGTGCCAGCAGCTTAAGGCGGGAGACGAACACCGGGGAGCTGTTTTTT
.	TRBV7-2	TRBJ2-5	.	CASSLMGSVETQYF	TGTGCCAGCAGCTTAATGGGTTCGGTAGAGACCCAGTACTTC
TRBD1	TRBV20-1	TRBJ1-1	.	CSAPQGAEAFF	TGCAGTGCACCCCAGGGGGCTGAAGCTTTCTTT
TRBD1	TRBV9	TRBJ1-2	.	CASSVAPGTGGMYGYTF	TGTGCCAGCAGCGTAGCCCCCGGGACAGGGGGCATGTATGGCTACACCTTC
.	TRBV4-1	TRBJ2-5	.	CASSQEPLQGYQETQYF	TGCGCCAGCAGCCAAGAACCCCTTCAGGGGTACCAAGAGACCCAGTACTTC
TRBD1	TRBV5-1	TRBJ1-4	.	CASSLWGQGLSTNEKLFF	TGCGCCAGCAGCTTGTGGGGACAGGGTCTCTCAACTAATGAAAAACTGTTTTTT
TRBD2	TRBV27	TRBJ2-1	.	CASSPLAGVKNNEQFF	TGTGCCAGCAGTCCTCTAGCGGGGGTTAAAAACAATGAGCAGTTCTTC
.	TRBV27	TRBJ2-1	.	CASSLSGPYNEQFF	TGTGCCAGCAGTTTATCGGGGCCGTACAATGAGCAGTTCTTC
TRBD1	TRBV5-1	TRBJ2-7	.	CASSSRDRGLYEQYF	TGCGCCAGCAGCAGCCGGGACAGGGGGCTCTACGAGCAGTACTTC
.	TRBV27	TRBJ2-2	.	CASSLKGRIIDGWAGELFF	TGTGCCAGCAGTTTAAAGGGACGAATCATAGACGGATGGGCCGGGGAGCTGTTTTTT
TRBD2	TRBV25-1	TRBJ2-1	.	CASSDGAGDGEQFF	TGTGCCAGCAGTGATGGAGCGGGAGACGGGGAGCAGTTCTTC
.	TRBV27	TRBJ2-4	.	CASSPLGGSAKNIQYF	TGTGCCAGCAGTCCGCTTGGGGGATCCGCCAAAAACATTCAGTACTTC
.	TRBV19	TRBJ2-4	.	CASSTGVGIQYF	TGTGCCAGTAGTACAGGGGTTGGCATTCAGTACTTC
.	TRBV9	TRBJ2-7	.	CASSLSAGYEQYF	TGTGCCAGCAGCTTAAGTGCGGGCTACGAGCAGTACTTC
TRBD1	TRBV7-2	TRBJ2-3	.	CASSPNRGSSRDTQYF	TGTGCCAGCAGCCCGAACAGGGGGTCAAGTCGAGATACGCAGTATTTT
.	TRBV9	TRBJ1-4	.	CAISATGTWTEKLFF	TGTGCCATCAGCGCCACCGGGACATGGACTGAAAAACTGTTTTTT
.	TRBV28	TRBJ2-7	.	CASSLAGLSLRRYEQYF	TGTGCCAGCAGTCTGGCCGGACTTTCATTGCGGAGATACGAGCAGTACTTC
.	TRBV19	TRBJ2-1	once	CASGSAYNEQFF	TGTGCCAGCGGGAGCGCCTACAATGAGCAGTTCTTC
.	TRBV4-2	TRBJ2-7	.	CASSQAQTAYSYEQYF	TGTGCCAGCAGCCAAGCCCAGACTGCTTACTCCTACGAGCAGTACTTC
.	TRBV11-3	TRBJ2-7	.	CASRNVTGWTYEQYF	TGTGCCAGCAGAAATGTGACGGGATGGACCTACGAGCAGTACTTC
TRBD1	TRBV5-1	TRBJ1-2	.	CASSLEGGGYTF	TGCGCCAGCAGCTTGGAAGGGGGCGGCTACACCTTC
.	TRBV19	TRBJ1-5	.	CASSPQGNQPQHF	TGTGCCAGTAGTCCCCAGGGTAATCAGCCCCAGCATTTT
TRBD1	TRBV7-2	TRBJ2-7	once	CASSLVGGQHYEQYF	TGTGCCAGCAGCTTAGTAGGGGGACAGCACTACGAGCAGTACTTC
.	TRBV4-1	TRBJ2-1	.	CASSLTSTTYNEQFF	TGCGCCAGCAGCCTGACCTCCACCACCTACAATGAGCAGTTCTTC
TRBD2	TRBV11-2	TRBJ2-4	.	CASSLSGRAARIAKNIQYF	TGTGCCAGCAGCTTAAGCGGGAGGGCCGCAAGGATAGCCAAAAACATTCAGTACTTC
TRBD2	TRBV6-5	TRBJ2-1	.	CASSYQRTSDDEQFF	TGTGCCAGCAGTTACCAAAGGACTAGCGACGATGAGCAGTTCTTC
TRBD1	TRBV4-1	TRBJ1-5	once	CASSHLQGSQPQHF	TGCGCCAGCAGCCATTTACAGGGGAGTCAGCCCCAGCATTTT
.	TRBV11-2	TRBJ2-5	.	CASSGGLRRPQETQYF	TGTGCCAGCAGCGGAGGGCTTCGCCGTCCACAAGAGACCCAGTACTTC
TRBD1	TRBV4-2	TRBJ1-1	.	CASSQATGGARYTEAFF	TGTGCCAGCAGCCAAGCAACAGGGGGCGCTAGGTACACTGAAGCTTTCTTT
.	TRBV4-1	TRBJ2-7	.	CASSQDVWRALTYEQYF	TGCGCCAGCAGCCAAGATGTTTGGAGGGCACTAACCTACGAGCAGTACTTC
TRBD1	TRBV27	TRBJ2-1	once	CASSLGQDNEQFF	TGTGCCAGCAGTCTCGGACAGGACAATGAGCAGTTCTTC
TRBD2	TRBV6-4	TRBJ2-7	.	CASSDPGTSGGSYEQYF	TGTGCCAGCAGTGATCCCGGGACTAGCGGGGGGAGCTACGAGCAGTACTTC
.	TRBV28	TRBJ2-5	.	CASSLGDGEQETQYF	TGTGCCAGCAGTTTAGGGGACGGGGAGCAAGAGACCCAGTACTTC
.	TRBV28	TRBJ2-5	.	CASRDLGIGETQYF	TGTGCCAGCAGGGATCTGGGGATTGGGGAGACCCAGTACTTC
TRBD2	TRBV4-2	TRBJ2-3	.	CASSQGLAGENTQYF	TGTGCCAGCAGCCAAGGACTAGCGGGGGAAAATACGCAGTATTTT
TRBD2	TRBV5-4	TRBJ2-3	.	CASSLAWTSPTDTQYF	TGTGCCAGCAGCTTGGCCTGGACTAGCCCCACAGATACGCAGTATTTT
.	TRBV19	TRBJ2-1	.	CASIAQGPYNEQFF	TGTGCCAGTATCGCTCAGGGGCCCTACAATGAGCAGTTCTTC
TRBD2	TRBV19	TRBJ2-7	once	CASSIGGLAGAYEQYF	TGTGCCAGTAGTATCGGCGGGCTAGCGGGAGCCTACGAGCAGTACTTC
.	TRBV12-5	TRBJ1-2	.	CASGLTTLTGEANYGYTF	TGTGCTAGTGGTTTGACGACCCTCACAGGAGAAGCTAACTATGGCTACACCTTC
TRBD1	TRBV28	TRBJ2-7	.	CASSLGDRGYEQYF	TGTGCCAGCAGTTTAGGGGACAGGGGTTACGAGCAGTACTTC
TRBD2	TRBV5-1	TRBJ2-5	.	CASSLRGLAKETQYF	TGCGCCAGCAGCTTGAGGGGACTAGCAAAAGAGACCCAGTACTTC
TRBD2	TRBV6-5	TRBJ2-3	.	CASSYLSGGTDTQYF	TGTGCCAGCAGTTACTTGAGCGGGGGCACAGATACGCAGTATTTT